The 17 T cell receptor beta chains in this list originate from one sample, sequenced in a study of STAT5B mutations in CD4+ large granular lymphocyte leukemia. Clones were sequenced by immunoSEQ multiplex PCR, and TCRdb holds only the in-frame ones, with some missing. The sample holds 40,000 to 45,000 clones, around 85% seen once. Sequenced material: CD4+ T cells from blood buffy coats. These TCRs come from a human donor in good health.

The chain uses TRBV9 and TRBJ2-3; possibly TRBD2 for D (6 bases). V lost 8 bases to trimming and J lost 4 bases, with 17 bases between them. Germline V gene lookup returns CDR1 SGDLS and CDR2 YYNGEE. CDR3 size: 14 residues. The CDR3 DNA is TGTGCCAGTACAAAAGCGGGTCATTCAGATACGCAGTATTTT. Protein: CASTKAGHSDTQYF.

V usage is TRBV12-5 and J usage is TRBJ1-1; D is unresolved. This CDR3 is 13 amino acids long. Trimming left V 1 base short and J 3 bases short, with 6 bases between. Germline V gene lookup returns CDR1 LGHNT and CDR2 FRNRAP. The CDR3 here is CASGLEEDTEAFF. CDR3 DNA: TGTGCTAGTGGTTTGGAGGAGGACACTGAAGCTTTCTTT.

This clone turned up a few times. CDR3 sequence: CASSKGVENNQPQHF. In nucleotides, the CDR3 is TGTGCCAGCAGCAAAGGGGTAGAAAACAATCAGCCCCAGCATTTT. The chain couples TRBV5-8 to TRBJ1-5, with D maybe TRBD1 (5 bases). CDR1 is SGHTS, CDR2 YDEGEE, per germline. This CDR3 is built from 15 residues. Trimming left V 4 bases short and J 3 bases short, with 14 bases between.

The chain links TRBV5-8 to TRBJ2-4; 8 bases fit TRBD1. V dropped 4 bases and J dropped 4; count of bases not matched to a gene: 7. The germline V gene has CDR1 SGHTS and CDR2 YDEGEE. The CDR3 has 15 amino acids. The CDR3 sequence is CASSGRTGNKNIQYF. The DNA of the CDR3 is TGTGCCAGCAGCGGTAGGACAGGGAATAAAAACATTCAGTACTTC.

CDR3 amino acids: CASSLPQGSGANVLTF. The CDR3 coding sequence is TGCGCCAGCAGCTTACCCCAGGGATCTGGGGCCAACGTCCTGACTTTC. This chain connects TRBV5-1 to TRBJ2-6; possible D gene TRBD1, 5 bases. CDR3 length: 16 residues. Trimming took 2 bases from V and 1 from J, leaving 10 bases between them. The V gene's germline CDR1 is SGHRS and CDR2 YFSETQ.

The V and J genes are TRBV5-1 and TRBJ2-5, with 9 bases identical to TRBD2. The V and J ends lost 4 bases and 2 bases, in that order; junction bases with no gene match: 3. Germline V CDR1 and CDR2: SGHRS, YFSETQ. The CDR3 spans 14 residues. CDR3 coding DNA: TGCGCCAGCAGCCCAGCGGGGGGTCAAGAGACCCAGTACTTC. Translated: CASSPAGGQETQYF.

The J gene is TRBJ1-1, the V gene TRBV6-5; 7 bases align to TRBD1. Germline V gene lookup returns CDR1 MNHEY and CDR2 SVGAGI. J gave up 4 bases and V 6 bases, and 8 bases lay outside the gene matches. The CDR3 loop spans 14 amino acids. The DNA for the CDR3 is TGTGCCAGCAGCGACAGGGTGGGCGGCACTGAAGCTTTCTTT. Translated, it gives CASSDRVGGTEAFF.

The count of this clone is one. V gene TRBV7-9 combines with J gene TRBJ1-2; tentatively, D is TRBD1 (5 bases). The CDR3 has 14 amino acids. V was clipped by 5 bases and J by 1 base, with 11 bases between them. Germline V gives CDR1 SEHNR, CDR2 FQNEAQ (reference sequence). CDR3 sequence: CASSVRQNNYGYTF. The CDR3 DNA sequence: TGTGCCAGCAGCGTCCGACAGAATAACTATGGCTACACCTTC.

The chain couples TRBV4-1 to TRBJ2-7; TRBD2 aligns across 11 bases. The length of the CDR3 is 17 residues. Losses at the gene ends were 3 bases for V and 2 bases for J; bases not matched to a gene: 9. Germline lookup yields CDR1 MGHRA and CDR2 YSYEKL. The CDR3 DNA reads TGCGCCAGCAGCCAGGGACTAGCGGAAGGGATCCCCTACGAGCAGTACTTC. It codes for CASSQGLAEGIPYEQYF.

The rearrangement joins TRBV28 to TRBJ2-5; TRBD2 agrees at 9 bases. V shed 8 bases, J shed 1 base, and the junction held 5 bases outside the gene matches. The CDR3 spans 14 residues. Germline V gene sequence: CDR1 MDHEN, CDR2 SYDVKM. CDR3 sequence reads: CASLAGDTQETQYF. The DNA for the CDR3 is TGTGCCAGCTTAGCGGGGGATACCCAAGAGACCCAGTACTTC.

V is TRBV4-1 and J is TRBJ2-7, with 10 bases aligning to TRBD1. The CDR3 consists of 19 residues. CDR1 is MGHRA and CDR2 is YSYEKL in the germline V gene. V was clipped by 0 bases and J by 0 bases; unmatched bases: 11. The CDR3 bases are TGCGCCAGCAGCCAAGATCCGGGACAGGGGACTTTGAGCTCCTACGAGCAGTACTTC. This encodes CASSQDPGQGTLSSYEQYF.

The chain has TRBV27 and TRBJ2-1; 9 nucleotides line up with TRBD1. The CDR3 spans 13 residues. V lost 5 bases and J lost 7; bases outside the gene matches: 3. Germline V CDR1 and CDR2: MNHEY, SMNVEV (reference sequence). The CDR3 here is CASSRGQGNEQFF. CDR3 bases: TGTGCCAGCAGTCGCGGACAGGGGAATGAGCAGTTCTTC.

This clone has only a few counts. The chain combines TRBV7-3 with TRBJ2-7; TRBD1 aligns across 8 bases. Trimming at V came to 5 bases and at J to 3 bases, leaving 6 bases not matched to a gene. The CDR3 has 14 amino acids. In germline, CDR1 is SGHTA, CDR2 FQGTGA. CDR3 residues: CASSPLGQGYEQYF. The DNA for the CDR3 is TGTGCCAGCAGCCCGTTAGGACAGGGCTACGAGCAGTACTTC. The entire variable domain, with the rest obtained from reference TRBV7-3 and TRBJ2-7, is as follows: GAGVSQTPSNKVTEKGKYVELRCDPISGHTALYWYRQSLGQGPEFLIYFQGTGAADDSGLPNDRFFAVRPEGSVSTLKIQRTERGDSAVYLCASSPLGQGYEQYFGPGTRLTVT.

This chain uses TRBV5-1 with TRBJ1-4; 9 nucleotides line up with TRBD1. In germline, CDR1 is SGHRS, CDR2 YFSETQ. The CDR3 runs 16 residues. Trimming cost V 0 bases and J 4 bases; bases outside gene matches: 4. The CDR3: CASSLGDREDNEKLFF. For the CDR3, the DNA is TGCGCCAGCAGCTTGGGGGACAGGGAGGATAATGAAAAACTGTTTTTT.

The rearrangement links TRBV7-9 to TRBJ2-7; 9 bases align to TRBD2. CDR1 SEHNR and CDR2 FQNEAQ come from the germline V gene (reference sequence). This CDR3 spans 15 amino acids. Trimming cost V 2 bases and J 5 bases; bases outside gene matches: 7. The CDR3 loop is CASSLRRGGPDEQYF. CDR3 in DNA: TGTGCCAGCAGCTTACGGCGGGGGGGCCCGGACGAGCAGTACTTC.

This sequence joins TRBV5-1 and TRBJ2-7, with no clear D. The CDR3 has 11 amino acids. Germline V gene sequence: CDR1 SGHRS, CDR2 YFSETQ. The V end lost 4 bases, the J end lost 3 bases, and 5 bases lay between the germline ends. CDR3 loop: CASSNSYEQYF. In DNA form, the CDR3 reads TGCGCCAGCAGCAACAGCTACGAGCAGTACTTC.

This chain uses TRBV29-1 with TRBJ2-3, with 10 bases fitting TRBD2. CDR1 and CDR2 from the germline V gene are SQVTM and ANQGSEA. V gave up 7 bases and J gave up 0 bases; unmatched junction bases: 4. The CDR3 runs to 14 residues. CDR3 sequence (DNA): TGCAGCGCCCGGACTAGCGGTAGCACAGATACGCAGTATTTT. As protein: CSARTSGSTDTQYF.